The source of this TCR beta chain is a study of blood T cells in healthy people across ages. Study conclusions and caveats: Naive T cell percentage strongly correlated with TCR beta diversity.

This clonotype was recorded a few times. The antigen is undetermined. It was with a sample-barcoded 5' primer and a J-beta primer mix that a second PCR of roughly 6 to 12 cycles was run. Researchers report that a template-switch adaptor with 12 random nucleotides tagged each cDNA molecule. TCRdb re-derived calls from the 5' RACE reads in MiXCR, one entry per CDR3 protein. The profile shows 1.5 million to 2 million distinct CDR3 sequences, approximately 30% of them singletons. In terms of origin and age, donors were healthy Caucasian individuals from Russia aged about 6 to 90. Samples each yielded at least 5 micrograms of total RNA. CDR3 length: 15 amino acids. CDR1 is DFQATT and CDR2 is SNEGSKA in the germline V gene (reference sequence). V gave up 7 bases and J gave up 2 bases, with 18 bases separating them.

The sample taken for sequencing was blood. This clonotype was obtained from a woman in her twenties or thirties in good health. The chain joins TRBV20-1 to TRBJ1-5, with unresolved D. The CDR3 nucleotides are TGCAGTGGGGCTGTGAACGGAGTCGGCAATCAGCCCCAGCATTTT. It is translated as CSGAVNGVGNQPQHF.